This record concerns one T cell receptor (beta chain) sequence. This entry is derived from a study of blood T cell repertoires in COVID-19. The overall study: The origin of the acute and convalescent COVID-19 samples was the United States, Italy and Spain.

As handled by the study authors: Amplified reference gene primers provided the basis for estimating nucleated cell counts. Sequenced by immunoSEQ multiplex PCR; TCRdb stores in-frame clones only, minus some. Clone size and the V and J calls come from that table; the DNA yielded D and trimming. Counted here are roughly 210,000 clones, under 90% occurring once; the ten biggest clones make up about 10%. The V segment lost 5 bases and the J segment 6 bases; nucleotides outside the gene matches: 3. The CDR3 is made up of 12 amino acids. The V gene's germline CDR1 is MDHEN and CDR2 SYDVKM. The source of this sequence is an elderly woman with COVID-19, enrolled during active disease. The V gene is TRBV28, the J gene TRBJ1-2; 7 nucleotides align to TRBD1. Sequencing was performed on peripheral blood. CDR3 nucleotide sequence: TGTGCCAGCAGTGTCACAGGGGATGGCTACACCTTC. Its translation: CASSVTGDGYTF.